This TCR beta chain stems from a study of vaccination effects on CD4 cells after COVID-19. CD4+ T cells specific for antigen were expanded with viral peptide pools by the ViraFEST assay before sequencing. Following 10 days of culture, CD4+ T cells were isolated. Vaccinated recipients, who were negative for nucleocapsid antibodies, had no history of SARS-CoV-2 infection. Each culture had half its medium swapped for IL-2 medium on days 3 and 7. Trimming removed 3 bases from V and 3 bases from J, with 12 bases in between. CDR3 size: 15 residues. Germline loops: CDR1 MGHRA, CDR2 YSYEKL. As to this clone: Its specificity is unknown.

Generated by immunoSEQ multiplex PCR, the TCRdb table keeps only in-frame clones and is missing some. This sample yields fewer than 30,000 clones, of which approximately 75% are seen a single time; 10% to 13% belongs to the top ten. General study results and limits: Late in the post-vaccination period, infection-induced and vaccine-induced clones underwent marked clonal contraction.

The chain combines TRBV4-1 with TRBJ1-5, with D perhaps TRBD1 (5 bases). The material sequenced was CD4+ T cells from PBMCs cultured with SARS-CoV-2 spike peptides, taken before COVID-19 vaccination. The sequence derives from a human donor who received a COVID-19 vaccine. DNA of the CDR3: TGCGCCAGCAGCCAGGGGGAGGGACTCAATCAGCCCCAGCATTTT. Translating gives CASSQGEGLNQPQHF.